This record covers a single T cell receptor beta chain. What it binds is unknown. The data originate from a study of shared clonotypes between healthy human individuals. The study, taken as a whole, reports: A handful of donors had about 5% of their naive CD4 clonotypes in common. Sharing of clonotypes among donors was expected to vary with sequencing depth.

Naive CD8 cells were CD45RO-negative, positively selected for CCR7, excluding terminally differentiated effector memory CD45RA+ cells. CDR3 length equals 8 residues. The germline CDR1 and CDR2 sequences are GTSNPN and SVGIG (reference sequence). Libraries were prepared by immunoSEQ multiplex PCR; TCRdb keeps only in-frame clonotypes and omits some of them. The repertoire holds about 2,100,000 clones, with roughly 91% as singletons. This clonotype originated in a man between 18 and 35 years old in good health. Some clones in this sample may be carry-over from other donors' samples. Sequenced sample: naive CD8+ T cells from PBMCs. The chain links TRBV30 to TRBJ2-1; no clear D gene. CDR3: CTYNEQFF. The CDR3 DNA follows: TGTACATACAATGAGCAGTTCTTC.